This record covers a single T cell receptor (beta chain). TCRdb itself ran the 5' RACE reads through MiXCR, one entry per CDR3 protein. The sample records around 98,000 distinct CDR3 sequences, 11% being singletons. These data are taken from a study of early T cells in non-severe SARS-CoV-2 infection. This CDR3 region has 12 residues. V shed 5 bases and J shed 5 bases, with 6 bases lying between them. Sequencing was done on a sample of whole blood. The V gene is TRBV12-3 or TRBV12-4, the J gene TRBJ1-4, with D hard to call. This TCR came from an adult who was a healthcare worker with PCR-confirmed SARS-CoV-2 infection or an uninfected control (not recorded which). For the CDR3, the DNA is TGTGCCAGCAGTAGAGTGAATGAAAAACTGTTTTTT. Translating it yields CASSRVNEKLFF.